This is a list of T cell receptor beta chains from one sample in a study of cytomegalovirus exposure and HLA in healthy donors. The protocol was immunoSEQ multiplex PCR, while the TCRdb copy is restricted to in-frame clones and leaves out a portion. The sample contains about 130,000 clones, 74% of which appear only once. Sequences were obtained from PBMCs. The receptors were sampled from a male donor in good health and CMV-seronegative. The CDR3 runs from the conserved cysteine through the conserved F or W. The order of the fields is CDR3 DNA, CDR3 protein, V gene, D gene, clone size, J gene. D genes are given only for firm matches. Not every row has a clone size; where given, it reads once, few, many or a size class.

DNA: TGTGCCAGCAGTGAAGAGGCCCACTTCGGGGGCTACACCTTC
CDR3: CASSEEAHFGGYTF
V: TRBV6-1
D: NA
size: NA
J: TRBJ1-2

DNA: TGCAGCGTGGGGCATAACAGGGAGACCCAGTACTTC
CDR3: CSVGHNRETQYF
V: TRBV29-1
D: NA
size: few
J: TRBJ2-5

DNA: TGTGCCAGCAGTTTAGGGAGGGGGAACACTGAAGCTTTCTTT
CDR3: CASSLGRGNTEAFF
V: TRBV27
D: NA
size: NA
J: TRBJ1-1

DNA: TGTGCCAGCAGGATGACAGGGACCTACGAGCAGTACTTC
CDR3: CASRMTGTYEQYF
V: TRBV6-1
D: TRBD1
size: NA
J: TRBJ2-7

DNA: TGTGCCAGCAGCACGGGACAGGGGAACTATGGCTACACCTTC
CDR3: CASSTGQGNYGYTF
V: TRBV28
D: TRBD1
size: NA
J: TRBJ1-2

DNA: TGTGCCAGTAGTATTGGTCAGGCAATCAATCAGCCCCAGCATTTT
CDR3: CASSIGQAINQPQHF
V: TRBV19
D: NA
size: NA
J: TRBJ1-5

DNA: TGTGCCATATCCACGTCAGGGGAAGCCTACGAGCAGTACTTC
CDR3: CAISTSGEAYEQYF
V: TRBV28
D: NA
size: NA
J: TRBJ2-7

DNA: TGTGCCAGTAGTCCGCGGGGTGCCTACAATGAGCAGTTCTTC
CDR3: CASSPRGAYNEQFF
V: TRBV19
D: NA
size: NA
J: TRBJ2-1

DNA: TGTGCCATCAGCACTCCGGGACTAGCGGGGGGGAACACCGGGGAGCTGTTTTTT
CDR3: CAISTPGLAGGNTGELFF
V: TRBV10-3
D: TRBD2
size: NA
J: TRBJ2-2

DNA: TGTGCCAGCAGGGTCACAGGGTTGAACACTGAAGCTTTCTTT
CDR3: CASRVTGLNTEAFF
V: TRBV6-1
D: NA
size: once
J: TRBJ1-1

DNA: TGTGCCAGCAGCCAATCGGAGCACTCACCCCTCCACTTT
CDR3: CASSQSEHSPLHF
V: TRBV16
D: NA
size: few
J: TRBJ1-6

DNA: TGTGCCAGCAGTTTATATGGTAGCGGGAGTGGGACAGATACGCAGTATTTT
CDR3: CASSLYGSGSGTDTQYF
V: TRBV28
D: TRBD2
size: NA
J: TRBJ2-3

DNA: TGTGCCTGGAGTACACCCCCGACTGCCTCCTTAACCTACGAGCAGTACTTC
CDR3: CAWSTPPTASLTYEQYF
V: TRBV30
D: NA
size: NA
J: TRBJ2-7

DNA: TGTGCCAGCAGCGCGTCCTCCGGTACTAGCCCCGGGGAGCTGTTTTTT
CDR3: CASSASSGTSPGELFF
V: TRBV9
D: NA
size: NA
J: TRBJ2-2

DNA: TGTGCCTGGACTCCGCTGGACAGGGTCTATAATTCACCCCTCCACTTT
CDR3: CAWTPLDRVYNSPLHF
V: TRBV30
D: TRBD1
size: NA
J: TRBJ1-6

DNA: TGTGCCAGCAGCCAACCCCGGAGGGCCACTTCTACCTCTGGAAACACCATATATTTT
CDR3: CASSQPRRATSTSGNTIYF
V: TRBV7-8
D: NA
size: NA
J: TRBJ1-3

DNA: TGTGCCAGCAGCGTGGCGGGGGTTGCCTACAATGAGCAGTTCTTC
CDR3: CASSVAGVAYNEQFF
V: TRBV9
D: TRBD2
size: NA
J: TRBJ2-1

DNA: TGTGCCAGCAGCTTAAACACCCCACCCAATGAGCAGTTCTTC
CDR3: CASSLNTPPNEQFF
V: TRBV7-8
D: NA
size: few
J: TRBJ2-1

DNA: TGTGCCAGCTCACCATCATTTGAATCCGGGACAGAAACCGCCTACGAGCAGTACTTC
CDR3: CASSPSFESGTETAYEQYF
V: TRBV18
D: TRBD1
size: NA
J: TRBJ2-7

DNA: TGTGCCAGCAGTGTAAGGGGTGGAGGGGTGCGCGAGCAGTACTTC
CDR3: CASSVRGGGVREQYF
V: TRBV27
D: NA
size: NA
J: TRBJ2-7

DNA: TGTGCCAGCAGCTTAGATGCGGGTACTAGCGCCTCCTACGAGCAGTACTTC
CDR3: CASSLDAGTSASYEQYF
V: TRBV11-2
D: TRBD2
size: NA
J: TRBJ2-7

DNA: TGTGCCAGCAGGGCTCGGACAGTATTACCAAGCACAGATACGCAGTATTTT
CDR3: CASRARTVLPSTDTQYF
V: TRBV2
D: NA
size: NA
J: TRBJ2-3

DNA: TGCGCCAGCAGTCAACCTCGGGACACCCGGACTAGCGGGAGGCCCTACAATGAGCAGTTCTTC
CDR3: CASSQPRDTRTSGRPYNEQFF
V: TRBV23-1
D: TRBD2
size: NA
J: TRBJ2-1

DNA: TGTGCTGCAAGAAGTGGGGGCCCGGGCCCTAATTCACCCCTCCACTTT
CDR3: CAARSGGPGPNSPLHF
V: TRBV30
D: NA
size: NA
J: TRBJ1-6

DNA: TGTGCCAGAAGCTTGGTCCCTAAGGGGCGGGCCAAAAACATTCAGTACTTC
CDR3: CARSLVPKGRAKNIQYF
V: TRBV5-3
D: NA
size: few
J: TRBJ2-4

DNA: TGTGCCAGTAGCATCCCGGGACAGCGCTACGAGCAGTACTTC
CDR3: CASSIPGQRYEQYF
V: TRBV19
D: TRBD1
size: few
J: TRBJ2-7

DNA: TGTGCCAGCGGGGAGCGTAGGGATACGCAGTATTTT
CDR3: CASGERRDTQYF
V: TRBV2
D: NA
size: NA
J: TRBJ2-3

DNA: TGTTCCAGCAGCTTAGGGCTTTGGGGGCAGGCTGAAGCTTTCTTT
CDR3: CSSSLGLWGQAEAFF
V: TRBV7-9
D: NA
size: few
J: TRBJ1-1

DNA: TGTGCCAGCAGTTTAGAACACTACGAGCAGTACTTC
CDR3: CASSLEHYEQYF
V: TRBV28
D: NA
size: NA
J: TRBJ2-7

DNA: TGCGCCAGCAGCTTGGGACAGGGAGATTATGGCTACACCTTC
CDR3: CASSLGQGDYGYTF
V: TRBV5-1
D: TRBD1
size: NA
J: TRBJ1-2

DNA: TGTGCCAGCAGAGTCAGGGGTAGTCGCGAGACCCAGTACTTC
CDR3: CASRVRGSRETQYF
V: TRBV2
D: NA
size: NA
J: TRBJ2-5

DNA: TGTGCCAGCAGTCTCGGGGGACTAGCGAGTAACGAGCAGTACTTC
CDR3: CASSLGGLASNEQYF
V: TRBV28
D: TRBD2
size: NA
J: TRBJ2-7

DNA: TGTGCCAGCACACGGGACAGCCGAAAAACTGTTTTT
CDR3: CASTRDSRKTVF
V: TRBV7-9
D: TRBD1
size: NA
J: TRBJ1-4

DNA: TGTGCCAGCAGTACCCGGGGAACTAATGAAAAACTGTTTTTT
CDR3: CASSTRGTNEKLFF
V: TRBV6-5
D: NA
size: NA
J: TRBJ1-4

DNA: TGTGCCAGTAGTATCGCGGGAGGGAGCACAGATACGCAGTATTTT
CDR3: CASSIAGGSTDTQYF
V: TRBV19
D: TRBD2
size: NA
J: TRBJ2-3

DNA: TGTGCCTGGAGTGTAGGACTAGCGGGAGTTGGTGAGCAGTTCTTC
CDR3: CAWSVGLAGVGEQFF
V: TRBV30
D: TRBD2
size: once
J: TRBJ2-1

DNA: TGTGCCAGCAGCCCCGAGAGGAAGCGGGGGGTCCAAGAGACCCAGTACTTC
CDR3: CASSPERKRGVQETQYF
V: TRBV9
D: TRBD2
size: NA
J: TRBJ2-5

DNA: TGTGCCAGTAGACATCCTGGCGGGGTTTCGAACACTGAAGCTTTCTTT
CDR3: CASRHPGGVSNTEAFF
V: TRBV19
D: NA
size: NA
J: TRBJ1-1

DNA: TGTGCCAGCAGCCCCTTCCGGACAGGGCGGGAGACCCAGTACTTC
CDR3: CASSPFRTGRETQYF
V: TRBV9
D: TRBD1
size: NA
J: TRBJ2-5

DNA: TGTGCCAGCAGCTTAGAGACAGGGGTTGGCCGGTACTTC
CDR3: CASSLETGVGRYF
V: TRBV7-2
D: TRBD1
size: NA
J: TRBJ2-7

DNA: TGTGCCAGCAGTTACTCGTTGCGGGAGGGCCTAAAAGAGCAGTACTTC
CDR3: CASSYSLREGLKEQYF
V: TRBV6-6
D: TRBD2
size: once
J: TRBJ2-7

DNA: TGTGCCAGCAGCCCCCGGGACAGACTTCTCTATGGCTACACCTTC
CDR3: CASSPRDRLLYGYTF
V: TRBV7-3
D: TRBD1
size: few
J: TRBJ1-2

DNA: TGTGCCAGCAGTTCCGGGACAGGGGAATCCTATAATTCACCCCTCCACTTT
CDR3: CASSSGTGESYNSPLHF
V: TRBV27
D: TRBD1
size: NA
J: TRBJ1-6

DNA: TGTGCCAGCAGTCAAACCGGTGTACAGGGCTATGGCTACACCTTC
CDR3: CASSQTGVQGYGYTF
V: TRBV28
D: NA
size: few
J: TRBJ1-2

DNA: TGTGCCAGCAGTTCCCTAACAGGGTTGGGCAATCAGCCCCAGCATTTT
CDR3: CASSSLTGLGNQPQHF
V: TRBV28
D: NA
size: NA
J: TRBJ1-5

DNA: TGTGCCAGCAGTTTAGGACAGGGGAAATCTAGCGGGAGTCGACACGAGCAGTACTTC
CDR3: CASSLGQGKSSGSRHEQYF
V: TRBV28
D: NA
size: NA
J: TRBJ2-7

DNA: TGTGCCAGCAGCCAAGGAACGGGACTAGCGGGAAAGACCCAGTACTTC
CDR3: CASSQGTGLAGKTQYF
V: TRBV14
D: TRBD2
size: few
J: TRBJ2-5

DNA: TGTGCCAGCAGTTGGGGACAGGGAAGGGGAGAGACCCAGTACTTC
CDR3: CASSWGQGRGETQYF
V: TRBV27
D: TRBD1
size: NA
J: TRBJ2-5

DNA: TGTGCCACCAGCAGTGACATCCCAACTAATGAAAAACTGTTTTTT
CDR3: CATSSDIPTNEKLFF
V: TRBV15
D: NA
size: NA
J: TRBJ1-4

DNA: TGTGCCAGCAGTTCGGGGGTCCGGGGCCAATACAATGAGCAGTTCTTC
CDR3: CASSSGVRGQYNEQFF
V: TRBV28
D: NA
size: once
J: TRBJ2-1

DNA: TGTGCCAGTAGTATCTTCGGGATCGGGCAGGCCGGGGAGCTGTTTTTT
CDR3: CASSIFGIGQAGELFF
V: TRBV19
D: NA
size: NA
J: TRBJ2-2